The sequence of this T cell receptor beta chain was determined in a study of neoadjuvant anti-PD-1 for oral cavity cancer. On the study more broadly: Before surgery, most patients got three to four biweekly 3 mg/kg nivolumab doses. Around day 43, patients without progression received a fourth nivolumab dose before surgery.

Profiling relied on immunoSEQ multiplex PCR, and the TCRdb table lists in-frame clones only, not all of them. The sample contains around 9,800 clones, approximately 52% of which appear only once. In regard to this clone: As yet, its antigen is unknown.

Patients had newly diagnosed, untreated stage II-IVA oral cavity squamous cell carcinoma. Study observations and caveats: Larger post-treatment preexisting tumor clones tracked with greater tumor shrinkage.

Sequencing was performed on tumor tissue, taken before nivolumab (anti-PD-1) treatment. This TCR was sampled from a person aged 40 to 85 with oral cavity squamous cell carcinoma.

The CDR3 sequence is CASSLNSGGGTETQYF. The CDR3 DNA is TGTGCCAGCAGCTTGAATTCTGGCGGGGGTACAGAGACCCAGTACTTC. The V gene is TRBV5-4, the J gene TRBJ2-5; 7 bases are a match to TRBD2. The J segment lost 4 bases and the V segment lost 1 base, leaving 10 bases of the junction unmatched. The CDR3 contains 16 residues. In germline, CDR1 is SGHNT, CDR2 YYREEE (reference sequence).